The entry below gives a single T cell receptor beta chain sequence along with its context. This clonotype was found many times. Its cognate antigen has yet to be identified. Per-nucleotide qualities are absent, and no much larger clonotype sits a single base away. The data originate from a study of CD8+CD57+ T cells in acquired aplastic anemia (dated by TCRdb to the late 2010s). For context, the study as a whole: DNA extracted from sorted CD4+ and CD8+ cells had a mean of 3.2 ug, with a range of roughly 0.18 to 27.4 ug. CD8+CD57+ expansion was defined as frequency above the mean frequency observed in healthy subjects. Points the paper makes about the study in general: Patients and healthy controls showed no significant difference in CD8+ Simpson's diversity (P=0.060). Although 25 to 30 CD8+ CDR3 sequences were shared by patients and controls, these sequences appeared highly expressed in patients and within the immunodominant clones of patients.

CDR1 and CDR2 are drawn from the germline V gene (reference sequence): SEHNR, FQNEAQ. The CDR3, from cysteine to phenylalanine, totals 14 residues. Of the read, only the CDR3 DNA is kept; its 42 bases are in frame from base 1. V loses 5 bases of germline sequence and J loses 8 bases, and the interval between the two ends is 15 bases. Genomic DNA was used as template for profiling of TCR beta VDJ combinations and CDR3 sequences. An Illumina HiSeq 2000 was used for TCR repertoire sequencing. The paper's data handling went like this. Repertoires were assessed using TRBV/TRBJ rearrangement plots, CDR3 size and DJ length profiles, and Simpson's diversity index. The most abundant DNA sequence in the deep sequencing data was taken as the immunodominant clone. CDR3 amino acid sequences were screened for sharing across subjects and were compared with published repertoires and the VDJdb database. TCRdb redid the processing of the public reads, applying fastp at Q25 and MiXCR, and retained in-frame beta chains. All rows with the same CDR3 protein become a single entry with the most common DNA and genes. These V and J calls originate from TCRdb's pipeline instead of the authors' own analysis. Within this sample are roughly 170,000 distinct CDR3 sequences, with almost 50% of them counted one time only. 13% of the sample lies in the top ten.

The patients picked for sequencing were ones in whom flow cytometry had shown an expansion of CD8+CD57+ cells. Severe acquired aplastic anemia was diagnosed in all patients according to International Study of Aplastic Anemia and Agranulocytosis and Camitta criteria. Patients had received no therapy at the time of blood sampling. In this study, sorted CD4+ and CD8+ T cells from the blood of healthy subjects and of severe aplastic anemia patients had their TCR repertoires deep-sequenced. Patients were enrolled under clinicaltrials.gov protocols 00001620, 01623167, 00001397, 00071045, 00081523 and 00961064 in the USA. Ficoll-Paque density gradient centrifugation was used to isolate peripheral blood mononuclear cells. Before DNA extraction, CD4+ and CD8+ T cells were sorted by FACS or by magnetic beads.

The sequence came from a human donor with aplastic anemia. The sequenced sample consisted of sorted CD4+, CD8+, or CD8+CD57+ T cells (not recorded which) from PBMCs. The chain is encoded by TRBV7-9 joined to TRBJ1-4; TRBD1 might be the D gene, on 5 matching bases. The CDR3 region: CASSPGPRGEKLFF. The nucleotides read TGTGCCAGCAGCCCTGGGCCTAGGGGAGAAAAACTGTTTTTT.